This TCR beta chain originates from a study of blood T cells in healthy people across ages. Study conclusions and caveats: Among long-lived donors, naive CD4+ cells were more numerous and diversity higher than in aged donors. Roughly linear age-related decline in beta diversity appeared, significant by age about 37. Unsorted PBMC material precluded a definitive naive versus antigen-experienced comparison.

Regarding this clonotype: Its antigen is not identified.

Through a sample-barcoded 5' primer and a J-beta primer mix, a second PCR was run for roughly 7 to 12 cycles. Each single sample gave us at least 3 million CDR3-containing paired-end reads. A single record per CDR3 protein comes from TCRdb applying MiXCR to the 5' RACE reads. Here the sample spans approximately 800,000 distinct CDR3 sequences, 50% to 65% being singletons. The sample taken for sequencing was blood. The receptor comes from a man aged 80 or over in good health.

The CDR3: CASSLATRYYEQYF. For the CDR3, the DNA is TGTGCCAGCAGCTTAGCTACCAGGTACTACGAGCAGTACTTC. This chain links TRBV7-2 with TRBJ2-7; no reliable D call. This CDR3 has 14 amino acids. Per the germline V gene, CDR1 is SGHTA and CDR2 is FQGNSA. The germline V and J ends were trimmed by 0 bases and 3 bases, with 9 bases remaining between them. Based on the CDR3 plus reference TRBV7-2 and TRBJ2-7, the full variable domain is GAGVSQSPSNKVTEKGKDVELRCDPISGHTALYWYRQSLGQGLEFLIYFQGNSAPDKSGLPSDRFSAERTGGSVSTLTIQRTQQEDSAVYLCASSLATRYYEQYFGPGTRLTVT.